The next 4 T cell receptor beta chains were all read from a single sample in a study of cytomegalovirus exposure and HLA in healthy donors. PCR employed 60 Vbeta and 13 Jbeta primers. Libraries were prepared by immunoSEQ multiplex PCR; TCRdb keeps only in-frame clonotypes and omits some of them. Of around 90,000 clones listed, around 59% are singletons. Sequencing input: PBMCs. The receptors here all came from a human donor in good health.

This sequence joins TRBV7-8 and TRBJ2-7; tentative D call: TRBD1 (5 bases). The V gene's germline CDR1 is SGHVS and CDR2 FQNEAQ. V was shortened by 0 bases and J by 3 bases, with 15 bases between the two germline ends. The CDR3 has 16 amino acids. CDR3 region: CASSLAGRDIGYEQYF. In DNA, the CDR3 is TGTGCCAGCAGCTTAGCTGGCAGGGATATTGGCTACGAGCAGTACTTC.

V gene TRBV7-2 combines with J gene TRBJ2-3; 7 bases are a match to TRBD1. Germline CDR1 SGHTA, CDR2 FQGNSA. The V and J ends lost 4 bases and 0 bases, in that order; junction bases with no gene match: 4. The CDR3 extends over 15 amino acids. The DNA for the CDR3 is TGTGCCAGCAGCTGGGGGACAGCTAGCACAGATACGCAGTATTTT. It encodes CASSWGTASTDTQYF.

The CDR3 sequence: CASSLDRKVNTGELFF. Written as DNA, the CDR3 is TGTGCCAGCAGCTTAGATAGAAAAGTGAACACCGGGGAGCTGTTTTTT. The chain combines TRBV11-2 with TRBJ2-2; D gene unclear. CDR3 length: 16 amino acids. V was pared by 0 bases and J by 1 base, with 9 bases between. CDR1 and CDR2 (germline): SGHAT, FQNNGV.

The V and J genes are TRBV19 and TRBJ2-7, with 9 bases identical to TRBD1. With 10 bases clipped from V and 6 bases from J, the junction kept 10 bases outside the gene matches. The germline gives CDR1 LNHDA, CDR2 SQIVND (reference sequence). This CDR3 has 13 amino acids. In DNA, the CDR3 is TGTGCCACCCACACAGGGGGCGCGGCCGAGCAGTACTTC. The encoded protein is CATHTGGAAEQYF.